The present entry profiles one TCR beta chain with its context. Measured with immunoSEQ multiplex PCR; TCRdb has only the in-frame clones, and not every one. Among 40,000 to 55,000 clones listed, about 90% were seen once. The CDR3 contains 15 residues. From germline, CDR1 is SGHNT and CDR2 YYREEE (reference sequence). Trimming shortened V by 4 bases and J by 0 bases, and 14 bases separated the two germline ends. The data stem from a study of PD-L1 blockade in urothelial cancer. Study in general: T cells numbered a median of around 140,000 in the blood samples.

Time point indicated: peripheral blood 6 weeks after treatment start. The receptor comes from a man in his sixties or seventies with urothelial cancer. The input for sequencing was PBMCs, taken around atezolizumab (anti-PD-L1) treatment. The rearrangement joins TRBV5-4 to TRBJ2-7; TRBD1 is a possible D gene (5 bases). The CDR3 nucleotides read TGTGCCAGCAGCCAAGGTCAGGGCGCCTCCTACGAGCAGTACTTC. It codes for CASSQGQGASYEQYF.